This paragraph covers one T cell receptor beta chain sequence. The data were taken from a study of CD8+ T cells in alopecia areata. Background on the study: Administration of oral tofacitinib to treated patients was at 5 to 10 mg twice daily.

Isolated RNA was reverse transcribed into cDNA used as the sequencing template. Data came from immunoSEQ multiplex PCR; TCRdb stores just in-frame clones and leaves some out. The sample lists some 130,000 clones; about 47% were seen once. Germline values: CDR1 MNHEY, CDR2 SMNVEV (reference sequence). This CDR3 has 15 residues. V lost 3 bases to trimming and J lost 0 bases, with 12 bases between them. This TCR came from a human donor with alopecia areata. This chain links TRBV27 with TRBJ2-7; no firm D call. The source material was CD8+ T cells sorted from blood, sampled at week 0. In DNA form, the CDR3 reads TGTGCCAGCAGTTTCGATCCAGCCGGCTCCTACGAGCAGTACTTC. It translates to CASSFDPAGSYEQYF.